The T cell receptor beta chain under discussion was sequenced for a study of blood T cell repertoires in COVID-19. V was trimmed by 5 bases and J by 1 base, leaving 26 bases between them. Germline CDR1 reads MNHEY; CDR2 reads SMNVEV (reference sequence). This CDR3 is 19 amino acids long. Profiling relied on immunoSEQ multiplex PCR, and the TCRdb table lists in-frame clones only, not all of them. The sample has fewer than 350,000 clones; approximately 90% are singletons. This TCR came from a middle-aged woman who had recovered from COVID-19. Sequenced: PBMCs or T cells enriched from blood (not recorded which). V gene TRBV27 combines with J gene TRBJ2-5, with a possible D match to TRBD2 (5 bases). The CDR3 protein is CASSPAWASRGKPQETQYF. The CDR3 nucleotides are TGTGCCAGCAGTCCCGCTTGGGCTTCGAGAGGGAAACCCCAAGAGACCCAGTACTTC.